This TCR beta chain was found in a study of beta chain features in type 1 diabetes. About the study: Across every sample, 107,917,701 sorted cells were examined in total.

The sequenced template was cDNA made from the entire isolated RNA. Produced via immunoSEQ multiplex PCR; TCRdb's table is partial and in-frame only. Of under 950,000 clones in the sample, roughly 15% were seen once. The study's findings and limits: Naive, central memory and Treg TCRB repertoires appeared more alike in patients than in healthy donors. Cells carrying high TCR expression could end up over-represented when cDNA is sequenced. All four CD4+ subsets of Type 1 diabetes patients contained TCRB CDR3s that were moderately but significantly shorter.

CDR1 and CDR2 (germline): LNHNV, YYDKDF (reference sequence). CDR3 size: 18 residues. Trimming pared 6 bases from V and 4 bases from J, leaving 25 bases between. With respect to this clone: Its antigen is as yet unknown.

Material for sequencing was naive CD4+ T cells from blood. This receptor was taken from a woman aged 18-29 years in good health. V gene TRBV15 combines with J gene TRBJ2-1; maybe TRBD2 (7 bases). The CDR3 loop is CATRSVGGAGLRYNEQFF. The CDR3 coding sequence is TGTGCCACCAGGAGCGTGGGGGGGGCAGGGTTGAGGTACAATGAGCAGTTCTTC.